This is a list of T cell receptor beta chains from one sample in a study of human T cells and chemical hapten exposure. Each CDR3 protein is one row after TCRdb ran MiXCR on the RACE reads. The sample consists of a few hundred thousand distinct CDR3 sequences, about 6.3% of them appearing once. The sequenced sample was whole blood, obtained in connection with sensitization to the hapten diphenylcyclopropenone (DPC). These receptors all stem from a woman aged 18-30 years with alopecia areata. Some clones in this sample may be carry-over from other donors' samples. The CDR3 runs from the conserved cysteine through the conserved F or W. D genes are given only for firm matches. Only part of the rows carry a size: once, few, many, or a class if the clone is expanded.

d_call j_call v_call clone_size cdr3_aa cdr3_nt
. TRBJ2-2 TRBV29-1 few CSVKASPANTGELFF TGCAGCGTTAAGGCAAGTCCGGCGAACACCGGGGAGCTGTTTTTT
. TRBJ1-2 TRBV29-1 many CSVEEYRANGYTF TGCAGCGTTGAAGAATACAGGGCGAATGGCTACACCTTC
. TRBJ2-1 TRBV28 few CASGKNKNEQFF TGTGCCAGCGGGAAAAATAAGAATGAGCAGTTCTTC
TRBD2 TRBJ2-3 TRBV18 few CASSPRPGGPSTDTQYF TGTGCCAGCTCACCACGTCCGGGGGGACCTAGCACAGATACGCAGTATTTT
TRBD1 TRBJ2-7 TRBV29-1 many CSVDSAGGLGEQYF TGCAGCGTTGATTCTGCAGGGGGCCTCGGCGAGCAGTACTTC
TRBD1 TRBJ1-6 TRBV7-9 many CASSLFRQGDSPLHF TGTGCCAGCAGCTTATTTAGACAGGGGGATTCACCCCTCCACTTT
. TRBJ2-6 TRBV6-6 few CASSVLAVGANVLTF TGTGCCAGCAGTGTTCTAGCCGTTGGGGCCAACGTCCTGACTTTC
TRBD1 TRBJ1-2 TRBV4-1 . CASSQAPGGKWDGYTF TGCGCCAGCAGCCAAGCCCCAGGGGGTAAATGGGATGGCTACACCTTC
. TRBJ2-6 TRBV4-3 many CASSQERFSGANVLTF TGCGCCAGCAGCCAGGAACGGTTTTCTGGGGCCAACGTCCTGACTTTC
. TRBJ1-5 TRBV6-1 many CASSAQGNQPQHF TGTGCCAGCAGTGCACAGGGAAATCAGCCCCAGCATTTT
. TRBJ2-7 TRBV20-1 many CSARDLDGSLHEQYF TGCAGTGCTAGAGATCTGGACGGAAGCCTCCACGAGCAGTACTTC
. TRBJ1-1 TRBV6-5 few CASSSLTRGKETEAFF TGTGCCAGCAGCTCTTTAACCCGGGGGAAGGAGACTGAAGCTTTCTTT
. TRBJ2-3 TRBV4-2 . CASSQGSGTQDPDTQYF TGTGCCAGCAGCCAAGGATCCGGGACTCAAGATCCAGATACGCAGTATTTT
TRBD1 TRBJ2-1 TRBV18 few CASSRAGGTEQFF TGTGCCAGCTCACGGGCAGGGGGCACTGAGCAGTTCTTC
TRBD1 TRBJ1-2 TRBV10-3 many CAISESDRDDGYTF TGTGCCATCAGTGAATCGGACAGGGATGATGGCTACACCTTC
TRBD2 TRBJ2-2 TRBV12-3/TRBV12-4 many CASRKPIAGGRTGELFF TGTGCCAGCAGGAAACCTATAGCGGGGGGGCGCACCGGGGAGCTGTTTTTT
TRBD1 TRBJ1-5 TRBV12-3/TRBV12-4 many CASSLLAGGRQPQHF TGTGCCAGCAGTTTATTGGCAGGGGGCAGGCAGCCCCAGCATTTT
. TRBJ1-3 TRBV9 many CASSADYRTLALPSGNTIYF TGTGCCAGCAGCGCGGACTACCGGACCCTTGCTCTACCGAGCGGAAACACCATATATTTT
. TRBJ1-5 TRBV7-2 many CASSLNGVVGQPQHF TGTGCCAGCAGCTTAAACGGGGTTGTCGGTCAGCCCCAGCATTTT
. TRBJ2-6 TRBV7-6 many CASSPGTHSSGANVLTF TGTGCCAGCAGTCCCGGGACCCATAGCTCTGGGGCCAACGTCCTGACTTTC
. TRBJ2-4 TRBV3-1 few CASSQGTPGGKNIQYF TGTGCCAGCAGCCAAGGGACCCCGGGCGGCAAAAACATTCAGTACTTC
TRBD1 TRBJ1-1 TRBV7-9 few CASSSSRGVGTEAFF TGTGCCAGCAGCTCTTCCAGGGGGGTTGGCACTGAAGCTTTCTTT
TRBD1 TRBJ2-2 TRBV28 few CASSLHRDRAGGELFF TGTGCCAGCAGCCTCCACCGGGACAGGGCGGGCGGGGAGCTGTTTTTT
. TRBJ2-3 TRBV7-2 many CASSSWGPVRHPYF TGTGCCAGCAGCTCCTGGGGACCGGTTCGCCATCCGTATTTT
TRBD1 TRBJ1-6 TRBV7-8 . CASSSSQVDRVYLLDF TGTGCCAGCAGCTCCAGTCAAGTCGACAGGGTGTACCTTCTCGACTTT
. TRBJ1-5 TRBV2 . CASSELRSGPHQPQHF TGTGCCAGCAGTGAGCTTAGGTCAGGTCCCCATCAGCCCCAGCATTTT
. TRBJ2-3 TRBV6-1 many CASIDGVFLPTDTQYF TGTGCCAGCATCGATGGAGTTTTTCTTCCCACAGATACGCAGTATTTT
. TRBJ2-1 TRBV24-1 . CATSDSAHEQFF TGTGCCACCAGTGATTCGGCCCATGAGCAGTTCTTC
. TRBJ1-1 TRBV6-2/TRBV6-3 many CASSYNDRNTEAFF TGTGCCAGCAGTTACAACGACAGGAACACTGAAGCTTTCTTT
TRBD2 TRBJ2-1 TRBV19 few CASNRAGAYNEQFF TGTGCCAGTAATCGAGCGGGGGCCTACAATGAGCAGTTCTTC
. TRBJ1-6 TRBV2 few CASSELRGRASHSPLHF TGTGCCAGCAGTGAATTACGGGGGCGGGCGTCCCATTCACCCCTCCACTTT
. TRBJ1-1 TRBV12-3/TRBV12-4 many CASTNGATEAFF TGTGCCAGCACCAATGGGGCAACTGAAGCTTTCTTT
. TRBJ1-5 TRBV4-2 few CASSPTPPGDVRDNQPQHF TGTGCCAGCAGCCCCACCCCCCCAGGGGACGTGCGGGACAATCAGCCCCAGCATTTT
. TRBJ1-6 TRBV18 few CASSPSPQFGEGLNSPLHF TGTGCCAGCTCACCATCACCCCAATTCGGGGAAGGACTTAATTCACCCCTCCACTTT
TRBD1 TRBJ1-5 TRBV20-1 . CSARELSGGIQPQHF TGCAGTGCTAGAGAATTGTCAGGGGGCATTCAGCCCCAGCATTTT
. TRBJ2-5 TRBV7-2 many CASGARGETQYF TGTGCCAGCGGGGCTCGGGGGGAGACCCAGTACTTC
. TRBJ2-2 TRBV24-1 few CATSDLNANDYTGELFF TGTGCCACCAGTGATTTGAATGCGAACGACTACACCGGGGAGCTGTTTTTT
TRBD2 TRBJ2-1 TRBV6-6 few CASSYSGLAGGNEQFF TGTGCCAGCAGTTACTCAGGGCTAGCGGGGGGGAATGAGCAGTTCTTC
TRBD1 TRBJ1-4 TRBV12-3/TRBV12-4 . CASSPRRGDNEKLFF TGTGCCAGCAGTCCCCGCAGGGGGGATAATGAAAAACTGTTTTTT
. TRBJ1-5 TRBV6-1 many CASSDGYQPQHF TGTGCCAGCAGTGATGGGTATCAGCCCCAGCATTTT
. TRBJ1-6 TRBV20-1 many CSAFRGDPNSPLHF TGCAGTGCTTTCCGGGGGGATCCTAATTCACCCCTCCACTTT
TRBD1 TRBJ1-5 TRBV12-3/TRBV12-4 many CASRPGGSNQPQHF TGTGCCAGCAGGCCAGGGGGCTCCAATCAGCCCCAGCATTTT
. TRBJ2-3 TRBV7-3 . CASSSNPTDTQYF TGTGCCAGCAGCTCGAACCCCACAGATACGCAGTATTTT
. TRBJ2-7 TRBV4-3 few CASRAGPYEQYF TGCGCCAGCAGAGCCGGTCCCTACGAGCAGTACTTC
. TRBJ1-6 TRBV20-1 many CSAPGTGIYNSPLHF TGCAGTGCTCCCGGGACGGGCATCTATAATTCACCCCTCCACTTT
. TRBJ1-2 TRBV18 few CASSREQDYGYTF TGTGCCAGCTCGCGGGAGCAGGACTATGGCTACACCTTC
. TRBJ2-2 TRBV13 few CASSSSTGTGELFF TGTGCCAGCAGCTCCAGTACAGGGACCGGGGAGCTGTTTTTT
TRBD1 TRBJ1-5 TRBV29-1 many CSAGQGLQPQHF TGCAGCGCAGGACAGGGGCTTCAGCCCCAGCATTTT
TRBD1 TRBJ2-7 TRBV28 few CASSHPRDSSYEQYF TGTGCCAGCAGTCACCCACGGGACAGCTCCTACGAGCAGTACTTC
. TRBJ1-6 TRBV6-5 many CASSYFAGDDSPLHF TGTGCCAGCAGTTATTTTGCAGGGGACGATTCACCCCTCCACTTT
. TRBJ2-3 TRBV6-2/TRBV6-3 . CASTSGATQYF TGTGCCAGCACATCGGGGGCAACGCAGTATTTT
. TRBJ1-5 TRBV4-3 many CASSQGLRDPQHF TGCGCCAGCAGCCAAGGACTGCGGGATCCCCAGCATTTT
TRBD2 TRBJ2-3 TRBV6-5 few CASSMGRGVTDTQYF TGTGCCAGCAGCATGGGGCGGGGGGTTACAGATACGCAGTATTTT
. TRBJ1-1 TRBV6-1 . CASSGGPEGTEAFF TGTGCCAGCAGTGGGGGGCCGGAGGGAACTGAAGCTTTCTTT
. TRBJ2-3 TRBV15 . CATSSRQGSTDTQYF TGTGCCACCAGCAGTCGGCAGGGCAGCACAGATACGCAGTATTTT
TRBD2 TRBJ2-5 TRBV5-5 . CASSLYQAGAQETQYF TGTGCCAGCAGCTTGTACCAAGCGGGGGCACAAGAGACCCAGTACTTC
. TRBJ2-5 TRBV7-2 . CASSLRRGPDQETQYF TGTGCCAGCAGCTTAAGACGGGGACCCGACCAAGAGACCCAGTACTTC